Reported below is one T cell receptor beta chain. TCRdb re-called the 5' RACE reads; one entry per CDR3 protein, DNA not given. The sample table sets out 300,000 to 400,000 distinct CDR3 sequences. The CDR3 totals 16 residues. The germline V gene encodes CDR1 SEHNR and CDR2 FQNEAQ (reference sequence). This specimen comes from a study of monozygotic twins with inflammatory bowel disease. This clonotype originated in a human donor with ulcerative colitis or Crohn's disease, or a healthy co-twin of an affected twin (not recorded which). The sample consisted of blood. J is TRBJ1-5 and V is TRBV7-9; lacking DNA, the TRBD1 call made by TCRdb goes unchecked. The CDR3 region is CASSSDRGVSNQPQHF.